This section outlines one T cell receptor (beta chain) sequence together with its context. Its antigen remains unknown. Original data processing: Filtering differed because ImmunoSEQ produced junction-only sequences that carried no quality scores. TCRdb's copy holds only in-frame clones and misses some; the assay was immunoSEQ multiplex PCR. V and J calls and clone size follow that table, whereas D and trimming were derived from the DNA. The data hold 2 million or so clones, with approximately 95% observed a single time. Trimming took 0 bases from V and 0 from J, leaving 15 bases between them. The germline gives CDR1 SGDLS, CDR2 YYNGEE. There are 17 residues in the CDR3. These data belong to a study of shared clonotypes between healthy human individuals. General observations from the study: Large depth notwithstanding, sorted-subset sequencing proved incomplete by rarefaction.

This sequence joins TRBV9 and TRBJ1-1, with a possible D match to TRBD1 (6 bases). The receptor's source is a man aged 18 to 30 in good health. The specimen was naive CD4+ T cells sorted from blood. Subset of the sample: CD45RA+ positively selected. The CDR3: CASSVGARGPLNTEAFF. In DNA form, the CDR3 reads TGTGCCAGCAGCGTAGGGGCCCGGGGGCCCCTGAACACTGAAGCTTTCTTT.